This T cell receptor beta chain is drawn from a study of tissue T cells after allogeneic stem cell transplantation. General observations from the study: Which tissue TCRs were alloreactive or antigen-specific was not determined. Some clones might be persisting host cells. Anatomically similar tissues had similar TCR repertoires within each patient.

The count of this clone is one. Its antigen is still unknown. Gene names and germline match the mouse. The assay was immunoSEQ multiplex PCR, and TCRdb's table has in-frame clones only and misses some. The data hold some 5,000 clones, with roughly 40% observed a single time. Stated time point: mouse harvest day 14 after allogeneic transplant. Tail vein injection delivered 10^7 T-cell-depleted bone marrow cells and 10^6 splenic CD5+ T cells. B6 (H2b) cells into BALB/c (H2d) mice; tissues taken at day 7 or 14. Specimen: gut tissue. The clonotype originates from a female BALB/c mouse given C57BL/6 T cells with graft-versus-host disease after an allogeneic hematopoietic cell transplant.

The CDR3 loop is CASSTLETLYF. The covered CDR3 bases are TGTGCCAGCAGCACCCTGGAAACGCTGTAT. The V call is TRBV3, the J call TRBJ2-3, with no clear D. The read halts 1 residue ahead of the CDR3 end, with the missing end drawn from the germline J gene. This CDR3 spans 11 amino acids. V shed 5 bases and J shed 6 bases, with 6 bases lying between them. Germline lookup yields CDR1 SNHLY and CDR2 FYNGKV (reference sequence).